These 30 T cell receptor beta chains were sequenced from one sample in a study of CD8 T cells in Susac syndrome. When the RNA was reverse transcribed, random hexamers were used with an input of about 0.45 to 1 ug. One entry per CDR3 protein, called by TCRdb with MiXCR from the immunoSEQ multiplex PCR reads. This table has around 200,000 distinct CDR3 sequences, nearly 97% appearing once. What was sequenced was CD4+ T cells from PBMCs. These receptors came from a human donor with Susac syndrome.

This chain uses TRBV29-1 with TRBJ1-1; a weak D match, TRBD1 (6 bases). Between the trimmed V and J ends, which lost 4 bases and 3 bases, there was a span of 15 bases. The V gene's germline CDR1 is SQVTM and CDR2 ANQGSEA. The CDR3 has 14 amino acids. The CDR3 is CSVARTGSDTEAFF. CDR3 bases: TGCAGCGTTGCCCGAACAGGGTCGGACACTGAAGCTTTCTTT.

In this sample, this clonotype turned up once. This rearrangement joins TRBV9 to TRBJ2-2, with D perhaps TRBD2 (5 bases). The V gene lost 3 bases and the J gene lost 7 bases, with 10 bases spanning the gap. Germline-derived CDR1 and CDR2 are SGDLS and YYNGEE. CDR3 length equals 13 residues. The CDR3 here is CASSAAGGGELFF. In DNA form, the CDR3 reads TGTGCCAGCAGCGCCGCGGGTGGCGGGGAGCTGTTTTTT.

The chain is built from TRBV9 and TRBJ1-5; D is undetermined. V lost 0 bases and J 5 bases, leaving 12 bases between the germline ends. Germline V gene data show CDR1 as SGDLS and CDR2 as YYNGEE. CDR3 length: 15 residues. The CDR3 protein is CASSVAGSPHQPQHF. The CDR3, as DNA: TGTGCCAGCAGCGTAGCGGGGAGTCCCCATCAGCCCCAGCATTTT.

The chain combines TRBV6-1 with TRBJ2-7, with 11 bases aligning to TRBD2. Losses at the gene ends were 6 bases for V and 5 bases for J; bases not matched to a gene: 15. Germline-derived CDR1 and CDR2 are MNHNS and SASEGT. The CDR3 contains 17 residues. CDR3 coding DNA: TGTGCCAGCAGCGTCCGGCCTAGCGGGGGGACCGGGGACGAGCAGTACTTC. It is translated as CASSVRPSGGTGDEQYF.

CDR3 in amino acids: CASSLGRTGELFF. CDR3 in DNA: TGCGCCAGCAGCTTGGGGCGGACCGGGGAGCTGTTTTTT. The chain couples TRBV5-1 to TRBJ2-2; D gene unclear. The CDR3 runs to 13 residues. CDR1 and CDR2 (germline): SGHRS, YFSETQ. Trimming cost V 0 bases and J 5 bases, with 5 bases left between them.

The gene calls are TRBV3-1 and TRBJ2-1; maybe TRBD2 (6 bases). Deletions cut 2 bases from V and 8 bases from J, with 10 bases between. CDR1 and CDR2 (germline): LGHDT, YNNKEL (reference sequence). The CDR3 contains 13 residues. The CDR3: CASSQTSRYEQFF. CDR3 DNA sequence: TGTGCCAGCAGCCAAACTAGCCGCTATGAGCAGTTCTTC.

CDR3 bases: TGCAGTGCTAGACCTTCAAAACAGGGCGGGGAGACCCAGTACTTC. Translation: CSARPSKQGGETQYF. J is TRBJ2-5 and V is TRBV20-1; D may be TRBD1 (6 bases). V lost 2 bases and J lost 5, with 18 bases in between. CDR1 and CDR2 (germline): DFQATT, SNEGSKA (reference sequence). This CDR3 contains 15 residues.

In DNA, the CDR3 is TGTGCCAGCAGCTTGGAACGGGGACGGGAGCAGTACTTC. Amino acid sequence: CASSLERGREQYF. The chain links TRBV5-4 to TRBJ2-7; D possibly matches TRBD1 or TRBD2 (5 bases each). Between the trimmed V and J ends, which lost 0 bases and 7 bases, there was a span of 11 bases. This CDR3 is 13 amino acids long. Germline CDR1 is SGHNT and CDR2 is YYREEE (reference sequence).

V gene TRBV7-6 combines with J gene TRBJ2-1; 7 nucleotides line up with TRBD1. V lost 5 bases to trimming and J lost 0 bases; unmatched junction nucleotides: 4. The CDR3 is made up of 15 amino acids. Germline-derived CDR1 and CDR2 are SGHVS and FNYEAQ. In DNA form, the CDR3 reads TGTGCCAGCAGCCCCGGGACAGCCTCCTACAATGAGCAGTTCTTC. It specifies CASSPGTASYNEQFF.

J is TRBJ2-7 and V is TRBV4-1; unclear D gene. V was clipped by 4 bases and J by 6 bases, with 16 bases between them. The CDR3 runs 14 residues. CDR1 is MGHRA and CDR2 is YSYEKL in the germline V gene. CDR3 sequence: CASSPAGLPPEQYF. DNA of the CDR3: TGCGCCAGCAGCCCCGCTGGGCTCCCTCCCGAGCAGTACTTC.

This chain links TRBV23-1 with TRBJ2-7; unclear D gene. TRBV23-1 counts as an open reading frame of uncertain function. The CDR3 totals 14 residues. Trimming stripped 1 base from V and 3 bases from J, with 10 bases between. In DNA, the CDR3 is TGCGCCAGCAGTCAATGGGCCAGAAGCTACGAGCAGTACTTC. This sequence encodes CASSQWARSYEQYF.

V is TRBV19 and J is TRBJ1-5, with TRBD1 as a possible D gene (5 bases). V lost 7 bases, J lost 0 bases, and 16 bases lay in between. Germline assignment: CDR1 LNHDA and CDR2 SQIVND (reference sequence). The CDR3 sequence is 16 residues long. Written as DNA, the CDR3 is TGTGCCAGTATGGGACGGCCGGACCTTAGCAATCAGCCCCAGCATTTT. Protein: CASMGRPDLSNQPQHF.

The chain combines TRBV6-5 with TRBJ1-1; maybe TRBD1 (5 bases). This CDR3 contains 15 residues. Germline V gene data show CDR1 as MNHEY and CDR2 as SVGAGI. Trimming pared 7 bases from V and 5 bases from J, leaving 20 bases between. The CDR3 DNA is TGTGCCAGCACCGACTTCTCAGGGAGGCGGACTGAAGCTTTCTTT. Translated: CASTDFSGRRTEAFF.

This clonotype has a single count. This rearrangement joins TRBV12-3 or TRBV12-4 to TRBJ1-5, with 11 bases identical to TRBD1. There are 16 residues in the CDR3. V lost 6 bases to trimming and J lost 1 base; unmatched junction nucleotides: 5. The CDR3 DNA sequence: TGTGCCAGCAGGTATGGACAGGGGGCAAGCAATCAGCCCCAGCATTTT. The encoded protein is CASRYGQGASNQPQHF.

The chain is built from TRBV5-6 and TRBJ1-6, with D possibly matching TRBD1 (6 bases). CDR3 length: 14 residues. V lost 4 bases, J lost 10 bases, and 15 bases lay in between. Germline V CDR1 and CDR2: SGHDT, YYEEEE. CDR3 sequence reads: CASSLRAGDSPLHF. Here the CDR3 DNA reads TGTGCCAGCAGCCTTCGTGCAGGGGACTCACCCCTCCACTTT.

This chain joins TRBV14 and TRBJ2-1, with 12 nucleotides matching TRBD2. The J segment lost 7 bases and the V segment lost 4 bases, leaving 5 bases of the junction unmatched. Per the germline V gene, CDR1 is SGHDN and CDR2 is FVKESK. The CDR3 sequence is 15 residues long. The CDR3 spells CASSPGLAGRNEQFF. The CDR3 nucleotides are TGTGCCAGCAGCCCCGGACTAGCGGGGAGGAATGAGCAGTTCTTC. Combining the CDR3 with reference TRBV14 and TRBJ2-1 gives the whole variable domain EAGVTQFPSHSVIEKGQTVTLRCDPISGHDNLYWYRRVMGKEIKFLLHFVKESKQDESGMPNNRFLAERTGGTYSTLKVQPAELEDSGVYFCASSPGLAGRNEQFFGPGTRLTVL.

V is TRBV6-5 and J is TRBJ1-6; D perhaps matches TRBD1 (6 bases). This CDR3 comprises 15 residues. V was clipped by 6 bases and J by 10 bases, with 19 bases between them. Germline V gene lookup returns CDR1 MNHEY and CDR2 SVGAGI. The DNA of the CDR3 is TGTGCCAGCAGCCGCCAAGAGAGGGGGGCCTCACCCCTCCACTTT. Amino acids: CASSRQERGASPLHF.

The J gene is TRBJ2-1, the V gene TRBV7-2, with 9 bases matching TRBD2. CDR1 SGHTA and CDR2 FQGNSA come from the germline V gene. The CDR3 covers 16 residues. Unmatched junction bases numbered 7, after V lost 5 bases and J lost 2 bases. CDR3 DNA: TGTGCCAGCAGCCTGGTTAGCGGGAGCCCCTACAATGAGCAGTTCTTC. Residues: CASSLVSGSPYNEQFF.

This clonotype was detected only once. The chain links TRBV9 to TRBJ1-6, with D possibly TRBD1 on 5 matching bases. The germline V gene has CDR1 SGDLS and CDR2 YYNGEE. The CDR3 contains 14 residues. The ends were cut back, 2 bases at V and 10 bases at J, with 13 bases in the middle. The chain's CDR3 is CASSVDSGRSPLHF. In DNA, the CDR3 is TGTGCCAGCAGCGTCGACAGTGGGAGATCACCCCTCCACTTT.

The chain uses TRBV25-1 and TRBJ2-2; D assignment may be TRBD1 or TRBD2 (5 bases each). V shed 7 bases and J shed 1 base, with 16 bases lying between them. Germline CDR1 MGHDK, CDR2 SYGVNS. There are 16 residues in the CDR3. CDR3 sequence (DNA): TGTGCCAGCAACCCAACGGGACGGGGGAACACCGGGGAGCTGTTTTTT. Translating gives CASNPTGRGNTGELFF.

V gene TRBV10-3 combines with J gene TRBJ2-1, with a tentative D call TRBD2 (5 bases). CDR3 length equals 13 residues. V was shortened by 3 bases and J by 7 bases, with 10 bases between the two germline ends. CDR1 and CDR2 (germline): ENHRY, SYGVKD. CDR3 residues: CAISDPSGNEQFF. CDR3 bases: TGTGCCATCAGTGATCCTTCGGGAAATGAGCAGTTCTTC.

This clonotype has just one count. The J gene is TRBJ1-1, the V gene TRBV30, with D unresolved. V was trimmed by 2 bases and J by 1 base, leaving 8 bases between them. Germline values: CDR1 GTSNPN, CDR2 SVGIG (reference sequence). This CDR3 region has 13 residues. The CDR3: CAWSKVWNTEAFF. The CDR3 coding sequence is TGTGCCTGGAGTAAGGTTTGGAACACTGAAGCTTTCTTT.

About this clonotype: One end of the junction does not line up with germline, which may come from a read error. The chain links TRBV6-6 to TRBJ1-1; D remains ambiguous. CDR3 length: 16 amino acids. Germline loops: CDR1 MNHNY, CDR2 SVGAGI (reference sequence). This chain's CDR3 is CASGYSREVMNTEAFF. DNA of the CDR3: TGTGCCAGCGGTTACTCCCGGGAGGTGATGAACACTGAAGCTTTCTTT.

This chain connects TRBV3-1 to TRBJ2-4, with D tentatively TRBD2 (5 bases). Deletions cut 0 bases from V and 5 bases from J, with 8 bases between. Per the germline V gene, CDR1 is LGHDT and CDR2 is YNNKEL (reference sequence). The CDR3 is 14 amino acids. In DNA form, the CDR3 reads TGTGCCAGCAGCCAAGAACTCGGGGAAAACATTCAGTACTTC. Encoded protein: CASSQELGENIQYF.

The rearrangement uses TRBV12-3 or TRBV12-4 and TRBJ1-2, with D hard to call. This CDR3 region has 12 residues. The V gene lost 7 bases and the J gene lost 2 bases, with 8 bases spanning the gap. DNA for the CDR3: TGTGCCAGCACCTCGGGGAACTATGGCTACACCTTC. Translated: CASTSGNYGYTF.

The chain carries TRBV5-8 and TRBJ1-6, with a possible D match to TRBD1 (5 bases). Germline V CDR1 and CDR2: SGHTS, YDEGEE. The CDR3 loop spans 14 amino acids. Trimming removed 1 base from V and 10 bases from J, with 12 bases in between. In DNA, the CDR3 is TGTGCCAGCAGCTTGCGGGGACGCCAGTCACCCCTCCACTTT. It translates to CASSLRGRQSPLHF.

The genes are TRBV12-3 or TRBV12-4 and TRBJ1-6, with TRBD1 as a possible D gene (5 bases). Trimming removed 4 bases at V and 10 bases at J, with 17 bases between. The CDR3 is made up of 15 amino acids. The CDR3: CASSSRAVGESPLHF. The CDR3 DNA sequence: TGTGCCAGCAGTTCGCGGGCCGTGGGGGAGTCACCCCTCCACTTT.

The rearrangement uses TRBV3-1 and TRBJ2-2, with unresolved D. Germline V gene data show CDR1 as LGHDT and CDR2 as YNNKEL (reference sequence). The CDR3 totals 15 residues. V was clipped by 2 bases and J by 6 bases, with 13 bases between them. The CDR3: CASSQPDLGPGELFF. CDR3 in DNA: TGTGCCAGCAGCCAACCGGACCTTGGGCCCGGGGAGCTGTTTTTT.

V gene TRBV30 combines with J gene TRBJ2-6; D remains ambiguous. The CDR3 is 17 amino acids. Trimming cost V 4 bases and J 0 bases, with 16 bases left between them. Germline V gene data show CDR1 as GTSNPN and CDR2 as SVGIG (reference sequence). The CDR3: CAWKKSRPISGANVLTF. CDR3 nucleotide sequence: TGTGCCTGGAAGAAAAGCCGTCCGATCTCTGGGGCCAACGTCCTGACTTTC.

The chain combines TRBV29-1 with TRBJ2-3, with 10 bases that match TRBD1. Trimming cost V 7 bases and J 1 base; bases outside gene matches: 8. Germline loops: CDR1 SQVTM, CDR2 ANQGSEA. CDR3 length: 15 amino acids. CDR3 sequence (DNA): TGCAGCGCCCAAATGGGGACAGGGGGCACAGATACGCAGTATTTT. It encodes CSAQMGTGGTDTQYF.